The sequence of this TCR beta chain was determined in a study of blood T cell repertoires in COVID-19. The CDR3 totals 14 residues. The germline gives CDR1 KGHSH, CDR2 LQKENI. After removal of 4 bases from V and 5 bases from J, the junction contained 8 bases not matched to a gene. Measured with immunoSEQ multiplex PCR; TCRdb has only the in-frame clones, and not every one. The sample shows 150,000 to 200,000 clones, 60% to 80% of them seen only once. The TCR was taken from a man aged 70-80 years with acute or convalescent COVID-19. Source material: peripheral blood. The chain uses TRBV18 and TRBJ2-7, with 7 positions matching TRBD1. The CDR3 loop is CASSHPPGTDEQYF. For the CDR3, the DNA is TGTGCCAGCTCACACCCGCCAGGGACAGACGAGCAGTACTTC.